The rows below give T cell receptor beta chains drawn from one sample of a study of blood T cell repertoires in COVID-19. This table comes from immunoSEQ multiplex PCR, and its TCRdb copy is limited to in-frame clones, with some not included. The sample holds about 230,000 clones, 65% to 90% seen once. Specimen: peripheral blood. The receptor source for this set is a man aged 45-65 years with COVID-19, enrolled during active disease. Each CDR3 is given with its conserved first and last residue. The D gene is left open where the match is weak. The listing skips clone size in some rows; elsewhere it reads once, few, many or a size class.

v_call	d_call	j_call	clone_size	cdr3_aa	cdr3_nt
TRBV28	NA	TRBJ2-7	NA	CASSKTYEQYF	TGTGCCAGCAGTAAAACTTACGAGCAGTACTTC
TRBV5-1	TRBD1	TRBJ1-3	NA	CASRPTGGSGNTIYF	TGCGCCAGCAGACCAACAGGGGGTTCTGGAAACACCATATATTTT
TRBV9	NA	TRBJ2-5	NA	CASSSGADKYQETQYF	TGTGCCAGCAGCTCGGGAGCGGATAAGTACCAAGAGACCCAGTACTTC
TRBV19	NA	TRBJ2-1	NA	CASGPGLRDLNEQFF	TGTGCCAGTGGCCCAGGGTTGCGGGATTTGAATGAGCAGTTCTTC
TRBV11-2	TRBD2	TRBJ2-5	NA	CASSYGTSGTGETQYF	TGTGCCAGCAGCTACGGGACTAGCGGGACGGGGGAGACCCAGTACTTC
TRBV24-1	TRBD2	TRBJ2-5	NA	CATSDPAAGGLQYF	TGTGCCACCAGTGACCCAGCAGCGGGAGGCTTACAGTACTTC
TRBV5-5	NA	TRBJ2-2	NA	CASTSNSLELFF	TGTGCCAGCACCTCAAACAGTCTGGAGCTGTTTTTT
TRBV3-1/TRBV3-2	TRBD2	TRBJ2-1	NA	CASSQFGRGSGSIFGGNEQFF	TGTGCCAGCAGCCAATTTGGGCGTGGTAGCGGGAGTATCTTTGGTGGAAATGAGCAGTTCTTC
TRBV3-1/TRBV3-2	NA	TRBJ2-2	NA	CASSQADRNTGELFF	TGTGCCAGCAGCCAGGCGGACAGGAACACCGGGGAGCTGTTTTTT
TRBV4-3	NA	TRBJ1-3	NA	CASSRGNSGNTIYF	TGCGCCAGCAGCCGAGGGAACTCTGGAAACACCATATATTTT
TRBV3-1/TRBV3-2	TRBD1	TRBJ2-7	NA	CASSQRQGYYEQYF	TGTGCCAGCAGCCAAAGACAGGGCTACTACGAGCAGTACTTC
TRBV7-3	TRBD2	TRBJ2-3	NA	CASSLGLAGGADTQYF	TGTGCCAGCAGCTTAGGACTAGCGGGAGGAGCAGATACGCAGTATTTT
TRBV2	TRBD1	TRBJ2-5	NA	CASSRDSQETQYF	TGTGCCAGCAGTCGGGACAGCCAAGAGACCCAGTACTTC
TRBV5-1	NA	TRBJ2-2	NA	CASGPRTENTGELFF	TGCGCCAGCGGGCCTAGGACAGAAAACACCGGGGAGCTGTTTTTT
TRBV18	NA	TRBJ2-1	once	CASSPLTGEDEQFF	TGTGCCAGCTCACCACTTACAGGTGAGGATGAGCAGTTCTTC
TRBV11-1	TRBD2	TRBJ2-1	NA	CASTSGGGANNEQFF	TGTGCCAGCACCTCGGGCGGGGGGGCCAACAATGAGCAGTTCTTC
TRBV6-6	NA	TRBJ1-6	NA	CASSYFNRVSPLHF	TGTGCCAGCAGTTACTTTAACCGGGTTTCACCCCTCCACTTT
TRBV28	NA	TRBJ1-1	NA	CASSLPTGTLAFF	TGTGCCAGCAGTTTACCCACAGGGACCCTGGCTTTCTTT
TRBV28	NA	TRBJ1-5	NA	CASSTGVNNQPQHF	TGTGCCAGCAGTACCGGAGTGAACAATCAGCCCCAGCATTTT
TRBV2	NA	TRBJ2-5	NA	CASIIRRAWASQETQYF	TGTGCCAGCATTATACGCCGTGCATGGGCGAGTCAAGAGACCCAGTACTTC
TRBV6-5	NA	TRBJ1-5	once	CASHPTDRNQPQHF	TGTGCCAGCCACCCCACTGACAGGAATCAGCCCCAGCATTTT
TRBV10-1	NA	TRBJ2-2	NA	CASSVAPLGSGELFF	TGCGCCAGCAGCGTAGCGCCCCTAGGTTCCGGGGAGCTGTTTTTT
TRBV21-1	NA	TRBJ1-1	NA	CASSIPVEGMNTEAFF	TGTGCCAGCAGCATACCGGTTGAGGGCATGAACACTGAAGCTTTCTTT
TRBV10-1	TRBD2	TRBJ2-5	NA	CASILQGGLAGVQETQYF	TGCGCCAGCATCCTGCAAGGGGGGCTAGCGGGGGTCCAAGAGACCCAGTACTTC
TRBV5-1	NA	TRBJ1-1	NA	CASSSSIRGTEAFF	TGCGCCAGCAGCTCATCTATCAGGGGCACTGAAGCTTTCTTT
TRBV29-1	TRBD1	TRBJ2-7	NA	CSVVRDSSYEQYF	TGCAGCGTTGTCCGGGACAGCAGCTACGAGCAGTACTTC
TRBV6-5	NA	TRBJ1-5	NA	CASSPGMSQPQHF	TGTGCCAGCAGCCCAGGAATGAGTCAGCCCCAGCATTTT
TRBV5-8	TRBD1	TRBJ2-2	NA	CASSWVPGQGPTGELFF	TGTGCCAGCAGCTGGGTCCCGGGACAGGGGCCCACCGGGGAGCTGTTTTTT
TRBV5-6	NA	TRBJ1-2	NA	CASSFSEALGNYGYTF	TGTGCCAGCAGCTTCTCCGAGGCCCTCGGTAACTATGGCTACACCTTC
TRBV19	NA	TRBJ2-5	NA	CASSRDARGQETQYF	TGTGCCAGTAGCAGGGACGCAAGGGGGCAAGAGACCCAGTACTTC
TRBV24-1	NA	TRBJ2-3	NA	CATSDSGLDTQYF	TGTGCCACCAGTGACTCAGGGTTAGATACGCAGTATTTT
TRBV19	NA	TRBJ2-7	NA	CASSTNLALTGRGEQYF	TGTGCCAGTAGTACCAACCTCGCCCTAACAGGGCGGGGGGAGCAGTACTTC
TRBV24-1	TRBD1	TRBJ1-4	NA	CATSDSTGGGEKLFF	TGTGCCACCAGTGATTCGACAGGGGGTGGTGAAAAACTGTTTTTT
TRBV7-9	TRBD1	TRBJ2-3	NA	CASSLDREVVDTQYF	TGTGCCAGCAGCCTAGACAGGGAAGTCGTGGATACGCAGTATTTT
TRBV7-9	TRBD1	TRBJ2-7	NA	CASSPQGLNVNYEQYF	TGTGCCAGCAGCCCACAGGGGCTCAACGTCAACTACGAGCAGTACTTC
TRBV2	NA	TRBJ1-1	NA	CASSEDSNTEAFF	TGTGCCAGCAGTGAAGACTCGAACACTGAAGCTTTCTTT
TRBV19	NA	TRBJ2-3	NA	CASTSTDSSTDTQYF	TGTGCCAGTACCTCGACAGACTCTAGCACAGATACGCAGTATTTT
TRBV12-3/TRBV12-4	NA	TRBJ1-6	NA	CASSLLDKAPLHF	TGTGCCAGCAGTTTATTGGACAAGGCCCCCCTCCACTTT
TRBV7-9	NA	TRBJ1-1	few	CASSSPWAEAFF	TGTGCCAGCAGCTCCCCCTGGGCCGAAGCTTTCTTT
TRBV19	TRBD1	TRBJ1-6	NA	CASSIRDRDASPLHF	TGTGCCAGTAGTATCAGGGACAGGGATGCCTCACCCCTCCACTTT
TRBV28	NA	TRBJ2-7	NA	CASSFRGPLFEQYF	TGTGCCAGCAGTTTTCGGGGTCCGCTTTTCGAGCAGTACTTC
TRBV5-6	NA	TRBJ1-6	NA	CASSLNGLGSNSPLHF	TGTGCCAGCAGCTTGAATGGGTTGGGGAGTAATTCACCCCTCCACTTT
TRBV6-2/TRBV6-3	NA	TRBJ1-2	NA	CASSYAGTSPRGYTF	TGTGCCAGCAGTTACGCTGGGACTTCCCCGCGGGGCTACACCTTC
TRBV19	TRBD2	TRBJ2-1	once	CASSGTLAGPHNEQFF	TGTGCCAGTAGTGGGACACTAGCGGGCCCCCACAATGAGCAGTTCTTC
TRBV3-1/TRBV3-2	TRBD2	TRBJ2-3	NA	CASSQGREGTDTQYF	TGTGCCAGCAGCCAAGGGCGGGAGGGCACAGATACGCAGTATTTT
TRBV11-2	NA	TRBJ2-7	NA	CASSLVFRPDEQYF	TGTGCCAGCAGCTTAGTATTTCGTCCTGACGAGCAGTACTTC
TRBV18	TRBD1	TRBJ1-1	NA	CASSPYRGPTEAFF	TGTGCCAGCTCACCATACAGGGGGCCGACTGAAGCTTTCTTT
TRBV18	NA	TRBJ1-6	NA	CASSPDSTYNSPLHF	TGTGCCAGCTCACCAGACAGTACCTATAATTCACCCCTCCACTTT
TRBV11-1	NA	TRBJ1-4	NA	CASSSRQAANEKLFF	TGTGCCAGCAGCTCTCGACAGGCGGCTAATGAAAAACTGTTTTTT
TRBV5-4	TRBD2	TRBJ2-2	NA	CASSSPGSGETGELFF	TGTGCCAGCAGCTCGCCGGGGAGCGGGGAAACCGGGGAGCTGTTTTTT
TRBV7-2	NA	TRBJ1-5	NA	CASSPLGVGERNQPQHF	TGTGCCAGCAGCCCCCTCGGGGTCGGGGAGCGCAATCAGCCCCAGCATTTT
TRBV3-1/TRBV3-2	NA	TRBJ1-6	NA	CASSQDQGYSPLHF	TGTGCCAGCAGCCAAGATCAGGGTTATTCACCCCTCCACTTT
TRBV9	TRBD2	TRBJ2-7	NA	CASSPSGISLGSEQYF	TGTGCCAGCAGCCCGAGCGGGATCTCCCTGGGTAGCGAGCAGTACTTC
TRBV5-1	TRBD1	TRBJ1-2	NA	CASSLDRGHRYGYTF	TGCGCCAGCAGCCTGGACAGGGGGCATCGCTATGGCTACACCTTC
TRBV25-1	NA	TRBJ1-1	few	CASSAREGTSAFF	TGTGCCAGCAGTGCACGGGAGGGGACATCAGCTTTCTTT